These T cell receptor beta chains were read from a single sample in a study of radiotherapy plus CTLA-4 blockade in lung cancer. Measured with immunoSEQ multiplex PCR; TCRdb has only the in-frame clones, and not every one. The table has 100,000 to 150,000 clones, 70% to 90% seen once. The material sequenced was peripheral blood, taken from a patient treated with radiotherapy plus ipilimumab. Receptors were obtained from a human donor with non-small cell lung cancer that progressed on radiotherapy plus ipilimumab. CDR3s include the opening cysteine and the closing phenylalanine or tryptophan. Fields, in order: V gene, J gene, D gene, clone size, CDR3 DNA, CDR3 protein. D genes are given only for firm matches. Size is omitted from some rows. Given values are once, few, many or a class for expanded clones.

V gene: TRBV19; J gene: TRBJ2-7; D gene: NA; clone size: NA; CDR3 DNA: TGTGCCAGTAGTAAGTGGGACGGAAGATCCTACGAGCAGTACTTC; CDR3 protein: CASSKWDGRSYEQYF
V gene: TRBV19; J gene: TRBJ2-1; D gene: TRBD1; clone size: NA; CDR3 DNA: TGTGCCAGTAGTCCACCGGGACAGATCTCCTACAATGAGCAGTTCTTC; CDR3 protein: CASSPPGQISYNEQFF
V gene: TRBV9; J gene: TRBJ2-5; D gene: NA; clone size: NA; CDR3 DNA: TGTGCCAGCAGCGTAGAAAGGGGGAGGGAGACCCAGTACTTC; CDR3 protein: CASSVERGRETQYF
V gene: TRBV5-1; J gene: TRBJ2-5; D gene: NA; clone size: NA; CDR3 DNA: TGCGCCAGCAGCTTGTTAGGTACAAAGGAGACCCAGTACTTC; CDR3 protein: CASSLLGTKETQYF
V gene: TRBV18; J gene: TRBJ2-1; D gene: NA; clone size: NA; CDR3 DNA: TGTGCCAGCTCACCGGGACTTTACAATGAGCAGTTCTTC; CDR3 protein: CASSPGLYNEQFF
V gene: TRBV15; J gene: TRBJ2-3; D gene: NA; clone size: NA; CDR3 DNA: TGTGCCACCAGCAGATACGTAACTAGAAATCCCCGTAGCACAGATACGCAGTATTTT; CDR3 protein: CATSRYVTRNPRSTDTQYF
V gene: TRBV6-1; J gene: TRBJ1-2; D gene: TRBD1; clone size: NA; CDR3 DNA: TGTGCCAGCAGTACGCGGACAGGGGGTGGCTACACCTTC; CDR3 protein: CASSTRTGGGYTF
V gene: TRBV2; J gene: TRBJ1-5; D gene: NA; clone size: NA; CDR3 DNA: TGTGCCAGCGGACAGATGCCCTGGGAGCAGCCCCAGCATTTT; CDR3 protein: CASGQMPWEQPQHF
V gene: TRBV19; J gene: TRBJ1-4; D gene: NA; clone size: NA; CDR3 DNA: TGTGCCAGTAGTTCGGGGAGAGAAAGAGAAAAACTGTTTTTT; CDR3 protein: CASSSGREREKLFF
V gene: TRBV29-1; J gene: TRBJ2-1; D gene: TRBD2; clone size: NA; CDR3 DNA: TGCAGCGTTGAAACTAGCGGGAGTAATAAGCAGTTCTTC; CDR3 protein: CSVETSGSNKQFF
V gene: TRBV7-9; J gene: TRBJ2-7; D gene: NA; clone size: NA; CDR3 DNA: TGTGCCAGCACCTACGGGACTTCCTCCTACGAGCAGTACTTC; CDR3 protein: CASTYGTSSYEQYF
V gene: TRBV7-2; J gene: TRBJ1-2; D gene: NA; clone size: NA; CDR3 DNA: TGTGCCAGCAGCTTCGATACAGGGTTGAGTGGCTACACCTTC; CDR3 protein: CASSFDTGLSGYTF
V gene: TRBV5-1; J gene: TRBJ2-7; D gene: TRBD1; clone size: NA; CDR3 DNA: TGCGCCAGCAGCTTGGAACAGGGGGTCCACGAGCAGTACTTC; CDR3 protein: CASSLEQGVHEQYF
V gene: TRBV29-1; J gene: TRBJ1-2; D gene: NA; clone size: once; CDR3 DNA: TGCAGCGTTGAAAGGGCAGCACAAGTCTATGGCTACACCTTC; CDR3 protein: CSVERAAQVYGYTF
V gene: TRBV11-1; J gene: TRBJ1-6; D gene: NA; clone size: NA; CDR3 DNA: TGTGCCAGCAGCTTAAACGCAAGGACGAATTCACCCCTCCACTTT; CDR3 protein: CASSLNARTNSPLHF
V gene: TRBV2; J gene: TRBJ1-5; D gene: NA; clone size: few; CDR3 DNA: TGTGCCAGCAGTCGTGGGCGCGGAGGCAATCAGCCCCAGCATTTT; CDR3 protein: CASSRGRGGNQPQHF
V gene: TRBV18; J gene: TRBJ2-1; D gene: TRBD2; clone size: NA; CDR3 DNA: TGTGCCAGCTCGGGGGGGTTGTACGCGGGAGAGCAGTTCTTC; CDR3 protein: CASSGGLYAGEQFF
V gene: TRBV5-6; J gene: TRBJ1-5; D gene: NA; clone size: NA; CDR3 DNA: TGTGCCAGCAGTTTATGGGGAAACCTGTATAGCAATCAGCCCCAGCATTTT; CDR3 protein: CASSLWGNLYSNQPQHF
V gene: TRBV2; J gene: TRBJ2-3; D gene: TRBD2; clone size: NA; CDR3 DNA: TGTGCCAGCGATCCCGGGAGGATCACTAGCACAGATACGCAGTATTTT; CDR3 protein: CASDPGRITSTDTQYF
V gene: TRBV10-2; J gene: TRBJ1-5; D gene: NA; clone size: NA; CDR3 DNA: TGCGCCAGCAGCGGGAACGGGGTAAATCAGCCCCAGCATTTT; CDR3 protein: CASSGNGVNQPQHF
V gene: TRBV9; J gene: TRBJ2-3; D gene: TRBD2; clone size: NA; CDR3 DNA: TGTGCCAGCAGCGCGGGACTAGCGGGAGCGGGAGATACGCAGTATTTT; CDR3 protein: CASSAGLAGAGDTQYF
V gene: TRBV5-1; J gene: TRBJ2-7; D gene: TRBD1; clone size: NA; CDR3 DNA: TGCGCCAGCAGCGTTGCAGGGGGCGCGCACGAGCAGTACTTC; CDR3 protein: CASSVAGGAHEQYF
V gene: TRBV5-1; J gene: TRBJ2-5; D gene: TRBD2; clone size: NA; CDR3 DNA: TGCGCCAGCAGCCTCGGGACTAGCGGGAGGGGTGAGACCCAGTACTTC; CDR3 protein: CASSLGTSGRGETQYF
V gene: TRBV2; J gene: TRBJ1-2; D gene: TRBD1; clone size: NA; CDR3 DNA: TGTGCCAGCAGGGCTAGGACAGGGGGCACCCCTTCTCAGGGCTACACCTTC; CDR3 protein: CASRARTGGTPSQGYTF
V gene: TRBV6-6; J gene: TRBJ2-7; D gene: TRBD1; clone size: NA; CDR3 DNA: TGTGCCAGCAGTTACTCCCCTCGGGACAGGGGACACGAGCAGTACTTC; CDR3 protein: CASSYSPRDRGHEQYF
V gene: TRBV5-8; J gene: TRBJ2-1; D gene: TRBD2; clone size: NA; CDR3 DNA: TGTGCCAGCAGCCTCTTCGGGACTAGCGGGAGCGAGCAGTTCTTC; CDR3 protein: CASSLFGTSGSEQFF
V gene: TRBV7-3; J gene: TRBJ2-3; D gene: NA; clone size: NA; CDR3 DNA: TGTGCCAGCAGCCCTGGACTTGACACAGATACGCAGTATTTT; CDR3 protein: CASSPGLDTDTQYF
V gene: TRBV7-6; J gene: TRBJ2-1; D gene: NA; clone size: NA; CDR3 DNA: TGTGCCAGTAGTGGGGGGTACAATGAGCAGTTCTTC; CDR3 protein: CASSGGYNEQFF
V gene: TRBV5-1; J gene: TRBJ1-1; D gene: TRBD1; clone size: NA; CDR3 DNA: TGCGCCAGCAGCTTCGGGTCAGGGGGACAAAATGAAGCTTTCTTT; CDR3 protein: CASSFGSGGQNEAFF
V gene: TRBV7-2; J gene: TRBJ2-1; D gene: TRBD2; clone size: NA; CDR3 DNA: TGTGCCAGCAGCTCAGTAGCGGGAGGGCCGCCCAATGAGCAGTTCTTC; CDR3 protein: CASSSVAGGPPNEQFF
V gene: TRBV19; J gene: TRBJ2-7; D gene: TRBD1; clone size: NA; CDR3 DNA: TGTGCCAGTAGTCCTCCGGGACAGCAGAGCCAGGAGCAGTACTTC; CDR3 protein: CASSPPGQQSQEQYF
V gene: TRBV30; J gene: TRBJ1-5; D gene: NA; clone size: NA; CDR3 DNA: TGTGCCTGCGGGACGAAGGGCAATCAGCCCCAGCATTTT; CDR3 protein: CACGTKGNQPQHF
V gene: TRBV30; J gene: TRBJ1-2; D gene: NA; clone size: NA; CDR3 DNA: TGTGCCTCTTACCGAGGGTCCGTGGGCTACACCTTC; CDR3 protein: CASYRGSVGYTF
V gene: TRBV6-6; J gene: TRBJ2-3; D gene: TRBD2; clone size: NA; CDR3 DNA: TGTGCCAGCAGCTCGACTAGCGGGAGCACAGATACGCAGTATTTT; CDR3 protein: CASSSTSGSTDTQYF
V gene: TRBV19; J gene: TRBJ2-3; D gene: NA; clone size: NA; CDR3 DNA: TGTGCCAGTACCGACCCCTCGAGAGGTCTGGATACGCAGTATTTT; CDR3 protein: CASTDPSRGLDTQYF
V gene: TRBV14; J gene: TRBJ2-7; D gene: NA; clone size: NA; CDR3 DNA: TGTGCCAGCAGCCCGGGACTGAACTCCTACGAGCAGTACTTC; CDR3 protein: CASSPGLNSYEQYF
V gene: TRBV18; J gene: TRBJ1-1; D gene: TRBD1; clone size: NA; CDR3 DNA: TGTGCCAGCTCACCAACAGGGGGATCGAACACTGAAGCTTTCTTT; CDR3 protein: CASSPTGGSNTEAFF
V gene: TRBV21-1; J gene: TRBJ1-5; D gene: NA; clone size: NA; CDR3 DNA: TGTGCCAGCAGACGGGAGGCGGTGGCGCAGCCCCAGCATTTT; CDR3 protein: CASRREAVAQPQHF
V gene: TRBV28; J gene: TRBJ1-2; D gene: NA; clone size: NA; CDR3 DNA: TGTGCCAGCAAGGACGCGGGAGCCTATGGCTACACCTTC; CDR3 protein: CASKDAGAYGYTF
V gene: TRBV6-5; J gene: TRBJ1-5; D gene: NA; clone size: NA; CDR3 DNA: TGTGCCAGCAAGTCGGACAGAAATAGCAATCAGCCCCAGCATTTT; CDR3 protein: CASKSDRNSNQPQHF
V gene: TRBV6-1; J gene: TRBJ2-1; D gene: TRBD1; clone size: few; CDR3 DNA: TGTGCCAGCAGCGACACCGGGACAGCGAGCGAGCAGTTCTTC; CDR3 protein: CASSDTGTASEQFF
V gene: TRBV11-2; J gene: TRBJ1-2; D gene: TRBD1; clone size: NA; CDR3 DNA: TGTGCCAGCAGCCCCGGGGACCACAGGGGCCGGAACTATGGCTACACCTTC; CDR3 protein: CASSPGDHRGRNYGYTF